This TCR beta chain was recovered during a study of blood T cell repertoires in COVID-19. Methods used by the authors: The authors estimated nucleated cell counts from reference gene primer amplification. Sequencing was performed with immunoSEQ multiplex PCR; in TCRdb, only in-frame clones are kept and a portion is missing. V and J calls and clone size come straight from that table; D and trimming were deduced from the DNA. The repertoire consists of 150,000 to 250,000 clones, with around 95% occurring once and the leading ten covering around 0.8%. In Seattle, patients joined the study during active infection and were tracked longitudinally. The trim removed 5 bases at V and 5 bases at J, leaving 5 bases unmatched. The CDR3 spans 13 residues. Germline assignment: CDR1 SNHLY and CDR2 FYNNEI.

Sequencing was done on a sample of peripheral blood. This chain uses TRBV2 with TRBJ2-7; TRBD1 agrees at 8 bases. The receptor comes from a young man with COVID-19, enrolled during active disease. CDR3 loop: CASSPDRDHEQYF. For the CDR3, the DNA is TGTGCCAGCAGTCCGGACAGGGATCACGAGCAGTACTTC.